The 8 T cell receptor beta chains in this list originate from one sample, sequenced in a study of blood T cell repertoires in COVID-19. Sequencing was performed with immunoSEQ multiplex PCR; in TCRdb, only in-frame clones are kept and a portion is missing. Of 150,000 to 200,000 clones listed, around 76% were seen once; the top ten hold less than 20%. The sample taken for sequencing was PBMCs or T cells enriched from blood (not recorded which). These receptors all stem from a woman aged 50 to 65 with acute COVID-19.

V and J are TRBV9 and TRBJ1-1, with D possibly matching TRBD1 (6 bases). V lost 3 bases, J lost 1 base, and 16 bases lay in between. The germline V gene has CDR1 SGDLS and CDR2 YYNGEE. The CDR3 length is 16 residues. DNA of the CDR3: TGTGCCAGCAGCGCAGAACCGACAGGCCCGAACACTGAAGCTTTCTTT. Translation gives CASSAEPTGPNTEAFF.

This clone has just a few counts. V is TRBV30 and J is TRBJ1-6; 8 bases match TRBD1. This CDR3 has 14 amino acids. Trimming removed 2 bases from V and 9 bases from J; junction bases left unmatched: 6. In germline, CDR1 is GTSNPN, CDR2 SVGIG (reference sequence). The CDR3 is CAWSIGQGGSPLHF. CDR3 in DNA: TGTGCCTGGAGTATCGGACAGGGCGGTTCACCCCTCCACTTT.

This clone has only one observation. In DNA, the CDR3 is TGTGCCAGCAGTCACGTCCCGGGTGACAACGTCCTGACTTTC. Translating it yields CASSHVPGDNVLTF. The chain joins TRBV5-6 to TRBJ2-6; no reliable D call. Trimming stripped 5 bases from V and 9 bases from J, with 15 bases between. Germline lookup yields CDR1 SGHDT and CDR2 YYEEEE. The CDR3 length is 14 residues. The whole variable domain, remainder taken from reference TRBV5-6 and TRBJ2-6, is DAGVTQSPTHLIKTRGQQVTLRCSPKSGHDTVSWYQQALGQGPQFIFQYYEEEERQRGNFPDRFSGHQFPNYSSELNVNALLLGDSALYLCASSHVPGDNVLTFGAGSRLTVL.

This clone was counted ten times or more. This sequence joins TRBV3-1 (or the pseudogene TRBV3-2) and TRBJ1-3, with D perhaps matching TRBD1 (6 bases). Trimming took off 8 bases at V and 10 bases at J, with 18 bases between the two ends. CDR3 size: 13 residues. Germline loops: CDR1 LGHDT, CDR2 YNNKEL (reference sequence). CDR3 nucleotides: TGTGCCAGCGGGGATCGGGGGGCAAGAACCATATATTTT. Amino acid sequence: CASGDRGARTIYF.

The chain employs TRBV25-1 and TRBJ1-2, with 9 nucleotides matching TRBD1. Germline CDR1 is MGHDK and CDR2 is SYGVNS. The CDR3 has 13 amino acids. Trimming at V came to 3 bases and at J to 7 bases, leaving 3 bases not matched to a gene. CDR3 sequence reads: CASSETGGGGYTF. The CDR3 DNA is TGTGCCAGCAGTGAGACAGGGGGTGGTGGCTACACCTTC.

The chain links TRBV6-2 or TRBV6-3 to TRBJ2-3, with D maybe TRBD1 (5 bases). The germline V and J ends were trimmed by 2 bases and 3 bases, with 12 bases remaining between them. Germline V gene data show CDR1 as MNHEY and CDR2 as SVGEGT. The CDR3 is 15 residues long. The CDR3: CASSYDISGTDTQYF. The CDR3 bases are TGTGCCAGCAGTTACGATATTTCAGGGACAGATACGCAGTATTTT.

J is TRBJ1-2 and V is TRBV29-1; 9 nucleotides line up with TRBD1. From germline, CDR1 is SQVTM and CDR2 ANQGSEA. The CDR3 spans 15 residues. J gave up 4 bases and V 4 bases, and 10 bases lay outside the gene matches. This chain's CDR3 is CSVVVGGTGSYGYTF. CDR3 in DNA: TGCAGCGTTGTTGTTGGGGGGACAGGGAGCTATGGCTACACCTTC.

The table lists this clone with a few counts. The J gene is TRBJ2-3, the V gene TRBV2; D call uncertain. The length of the CDR3 is 12 residues. V was cut by 6 bases and J by 11 bases, with 15 bases left in between. CDR1 and CDR2 from the germline V gene are SNHLY and FYNNEI. The DNA of the CDR3 is TGTGCCAGCAGGGTTAGCTCCTCCGGGCAGTATTTT. Translated: CASRVSSSGQYF.